A single sample is the source of the 30 T cell receptor beta chains below, sequenced in a study of blood T cell repertoires in COVID-19. Profiled with immunoSEQ multiplex PCR; TCRdb holds only in-frame clones, not every one. The repertoire includes a few hundred thousand clones, roughly 87% of them detected once, and 1.9% sits in the top ten. Material for sequencing was peripheral blood. These receptors came from a man aged 35 to 55 with active or convalescent COVID-19.

This clone was detected only a few times. The chain joins TRBV27 to TRBJ2-7; 8 positions agree with TRBD2. CDR3 length: 14 residues. The V and J ends lost 3 bases and 3 bases, in that order; junction bases with no gene match: 4. In germline, CDR1 is MNHEY, CDR2 SMNVEV (reference sequence). CDR3: CASSFASGHYEQYF. Written as DNA, the CDR3 is TGTGCCAGCAGTTTCGCTAGCGGGCACTACGAGCAGTACTTC.

The V and J genes are TRBV18 and TRBJ2-1; 8 positions agree with TRBD2. The CDR3 loop spans 17 amino acids. V lost 2 bases, J lost 0 bases, and 6 bases stayed unmatched. Germline lookup yields CDR1 KGHSH and CDR2 LQKENI. The CDR3 protein is CASSPILAESSYNEQFF. CDR3 bases: TGTGCCAGCTCACCAATACTAGCGGAGAGCTCCTACAATGAGCAGTTCTTC.

The chain links TRBV30 to TRBJ2-1, with D perhaps TRBD1 (5 bases). The germline V and J ends were trimmed by 5 bases and 2 bases, with 10 bases remaining between them. There are 13 residues in the CDR3. Germline CDR1 reads GTSNPN; CDR2 reads SVGIG (reference sequence). CDR3 region: CAWGADTYNEQFF. CDR3 DNA sequence: TGTGCCTGGGGGGCGGATACCTACAATGAGCAGTTCTTC.

On this clone: The sample contains more than one DNA sequence encoding this CDR3. Here the CDR3 DNA reads TGTGCCAGCAGCCCGACAGGGCTTCAAGAGACCCAGTACTTC. The encoded protein is CASSPTGLQETQYF. The chain links TRBV7-3 to TRBJ2-5; 7 bases agree with TRBD1. Germline V gene sequence: CDR1 SGHTA, CDR2 FQGTGA. V gave up 5 bases and J gave up 2 bases; unmatched junction bases: 5. The CDR3 spans 14 residues.

This chain joins TRBV6-1 and TRBJ1-6, with 7 bases that match TRBD1. The V and J ends lost 7 bases and 10 bases, in that order; junction bases with no gene match: 19. Germline-derived CDR1 and CDR2 are MNHNS and SASEGT. The CDR3 length is 17 residues. In DNA form, the CDR3 reads TGTGCCAGCACTGACTTGGGCAGGGGGTTGGGAAAATCACCCCTCCACTTT. Its protein product is CASTDLGRGLGKSPLHF.

This clone was recorded once. This chain links TRBV5-6 with TRBJ2-3; 16 bases align to TRBD2. CDR1 and CDR2 (germline): SGHDT, YYEEEE. Trimming removed 1 base from V and 4 bases from J; junction bases left unmatched: 6. The CDR3 contains 18 residues. CDR3 nucleotide sequence: TGTGCCAGCAGCTTGTCGGGGACTAGCGGGGGGGCTTCAGATACGCAGTATTTT. This sequence encodes CASSLSGTSGGASDTQYF. The full variable domain, in which reference TRBV5-6 and TRBJ2-3 provide the parts outside the CDR3, is DAGVTQSPTHLIKTRGQQVTLRCSPKSGHDTVSWYQQALGQGPQFIFQYYEEEERQRGNFPDRFSGHQFPNYSSELNVNALLLGDSALYLCASSLSGTSGGASDTQYFGPGTRLTVL.

This sequence joins TRBV7-3 and TRBJ1-1; D uncertain. This CDR3 spans 13 amino acids. CDR1 is SGHTA and CDR2 is FQGTGA in the germline V gene. With 3 bases removed from V and 8 bases from J, the gap between germline ends came to 13 bases. As DNA, the CDR3 is TGTGCCAGCAGCTTTTATGTTAGCGAGGAAGCTTTCTTT. This gives the protein CASSFYVSEEAFF.

The chain joins TRBV4-1 to TRBJ2-1; D is perhaps TRBD2 (6 bases). Germline V CDR1 and CDR2: MGHRA, YSYEKL. The CDR3 runs 13 residues. Trimming pared 5 bases from V and 6 bases from J, leaving 11 bases between. The CDR3 reads CASSFMGGNEQFF. The CDR3 nucleotides read TGCGCCAGCAGCTTTATGGGGGGCAATGAGCAGTTCTTC.

V is TRBV6-5 and J is TRBJ2-7; 7 positions match TRBD1. Germline V lookup: CDR1 MNHEY, CDR2 SVGAGI. The CDR3 is 14 amino acids. The V segment lost 4 bases and the J segment 1 base; nucleotides outside the gene matches: 4. The CDR3 nucleotides are TGTGCCAGCAGTTCCAGGGGGTATTCCTACGAGCAGTACTTC. Protein: CASSSRGYSYEQYF.

V gene TRBV19 combines with J gene TRBJ1-1, with 7 bases identical to TRBD1. The V segment lost 0 bases and the J segment 4 bases; nucleotides outside the gene matches: 11. The germline V gene has CDR1 LNHDA and CDR2 SQIVND (reference sequence). This CDR3 is 17 amino acids long. The CDR3 is CASSIDKQTGMSTEAFF. CDR3 coding DNA: TGTGCCAGTAGTATAGATAAGCAGACAGGGATGAGCACTGAAGCTTTCTTT.

V is TRBV5-6 and J is TRBJ2-5; tentative D call: TRBD1 (6 bases). V was clipped by 2 bases and J by 2 bases, with 13 bases between them. Germline V lookup: CDR1 SGHDT, CDR2 YYEEEE. The CDR3 sequence is 15 residues long. The CDR3 coding sequence is TGTGCCAGCAGCTTTTTGGGCCAGGGGCAAGAGACCCAGTACTTC. Its translation is CASSFLGQGQETQYF.

V gene TRBV5-1 combines with J gene TRBJ2-7; D is possibly TRBD1 (5 bases). Germline V gene sequence: CDR1 SGHRS, CDR2 YFSETQ. V dropped 0 bases and J dropped 3 bases, with 13 bases sitting between them. The length of the CDR3 is 15 residues. For the CDR3, the DNA is TGCGCCAGCAGCTTGGCTTGGGGCCCAAGCTACGAGCAGTACTTC. Its protein is CASSLAWGPSYEQYF.

V gene TRBV9 combines with J gene TRBJ2-2, with D possibly matching TRBD2 (5 bases). The CDR3 sequence is 13 residues long. Germline lookup yields CDR1 SGDLS and CDR2 YYNGEE. V gave up 3 bases and J gave up 7 bases, with 10 bases separating them. The CDR3 DNA reads as TGTGCCAGCAGCGGAGGGATCGGCGGGGAGCTGTTTTTT. This encodes CASSGGIGGELFF.

The chain combines TRBV4-2 with TRBJ2-3, with D perhaps TRBD2 (7 bases). The ends were cut back, 2 bases at V and 5 bases at J, with 29 bases in the middle. The CDR3 length is 20 residues. CDR1 and CDR2 from the germline V gene are LGHNA and YNFKEQ. CDR3 DNA sequence: TGTGCCAGCAGCCAAAAAGGGGGGGGAGGGACCCCCCCATGGGAAGATACGCAGTATTTT. Its protein product is CASSQKGGGGTPPWEDTQYF.

V and J are TRBV7-3 and TRBJ2-1; perhaps TRBD2 as D (6 bases). Germline V lookup: CDR1 SGHTA, CDR2 FQGTGA. The germline V and J ends were trimmed by 5 bases and 7 bases, with 21 bases remaining between them. This CDR3 contains 16 residues. CDR3 coding DNA: TGTGCCAGCAGCCCCTCCGAGACTAGGGTCGAGAATGAGCAGTTCTTC. Amino acids: CASSPSETRVENEQFF.

This clone came up once. The V and J genes are TRBV5-6 and TRBJ1-6, with 8 bases that match TRBD1. This CDR3 comprises 15 residues. Trimming cost V 0 bases and J 4 bases; bases outside gene matches: 0. The V gene's germline CDR1 is SGHDT and CDR2 YYEEEE. The CDR3 is CASSLGQGYNSPLHF. The CDR3 DNA reads TGTGCCAGCAGCTTGGGACAGGGGTATAATTCACCCCTCCACTTT.

This clone was detected a few times. This chain connects TRBV5-6 to TRBJ2-6; D uncertain. CDR3 length equals 18 residues. In germline, CDR1 is SGHDT, CDR2 YYEEEE. Between the trimmed V and J ends, which lost 0 bases and 0 bases, there was a span of 13 bases. The CDR3 region has the DNA TGTGCCAGCAGCTTGGGATCGACAAGAAACTCTGGGGCCAACGTCCTGACTTTC. Translation: CASSLGSTRNSGANVLTF.

V usage is TRBV3-1 (or the pseudogene TRBV3-2) and J usage is TRBJ2-3, with 7 bases that match TRBD2. There are 15 residues in the CDR3. The V gene's germline CDR1 is LGHDT and CDR2 YNNKEL (reference sequence). Trimming at V came to 4 bases and at J to 0 bases, leaving 4 bases not matched to a gene. CDR3 sequence: CASSRQAGSTDTQYF. The CDR3 DNA reads TGTGCCAGCAGCCGCCAAGCGGGGAGCACAGATACGCAGTATTTT.

The chain has TRBV3-1 (or the pseudogene TRBV3-2) and TRBJ2-7; 16 bases agree with TRBD2. V lost 0 bases and J lost 3; bases outside the gene matches: 8. The germline V gene has CDR1 LGHDT and CDR2 YNNKEL (reference sequence). This CDR3 comprises 19 residues. Here the CDR3 reads CASSQDKGTSGRALYEQYF. DNA for the CDR3: TGTGCCAGCAGCCAAGACAAGGGGACTAGCGGGAGGGCCCTCTACGAGCAGTACTTC.

The table lists this clone with a few counts. The chain combines TRBV27 with TRBJ1-2; D is uncertain. The CDR3 spans 16 residues. The germline V gene has CDR1 MNHEY and CDR2 SMNVEV (reference sequence). The germline V and J ends were trimmed by 0 bases and 5 bases, with 16 bases remaining between them. CDR3 coding DNA: TGTGCCAGCAGTTTATCCCCCCCGGGTTTAATTTATGGCTACACCTTC. Amino acid sequence: CASSLSPPGLIYGYTF.

With respect to this clone: The same CDR3 can be traced to other DNA sequences in this sample. V is TRBV12-3 or TRBV12-4 and J is TRBJ1-2; 9 bases line up with TRBD1. The CDR3 is made up of 13 amino acids. V shed 5 bases and J 5 bases; nucleotides not matched to a gene: 3. CDR3 in DNA: TGTGCCAGCAGTCCAGGACAGGGGTATGGCTACACCTTC. Protein: CASSPGQGYGYTF.

The rearrangement joins TRBV7-8 to TRBJ2-2, with no clear D. The CDR3 covers 14 residues. From germline, CDR1 is SGHVS and CDR2 FQNEAQ. The ends were cut back, 7 bases at V and 2 bases at J, with 11 bases in the middle. The CDR3 protein is CASIPTSNTGELFF. DNA of the CDR3: TGTGCCAGCATCCCGACAAGTAACACCGGGGAGCTGTTTTTT.

V usage is TRBV18 and J usage is TRBJ2-4; the match to TRBD2 covers 8 bases. Germline-derived CDR1 and CDR2 are KGHSH and LQKENI. The CDR3 consists of 15 residues. V lost 3 bases, J lost 8 bases, and 9 bases stayed unmatched. CDR3 nucleotide sequence: TGTGCCAGCTCACCGCGGGGGGTCGGAGAGGACATTCAGTACTTC. As protein: CASSPRGVGEDIQYF.

The V gene is TRBV5-1, the J gene TRBJ2-7, with D unclear. Germline V gene lookup returns CDR1 SGHRS and CDR2 YFSETQ. V dropped 2 bases and J dropped 5 bases, with 11 bases sitting between them. There are 13 residues in the CDR3. The CDR3 DNA is TGCGCCAGCAGCTTCGAGGCCAGCGACGAGCAGTACTTC. It yields the protein CASSFEASDEQYF.

This chain uses TRBV6-5 with TRBJ1-1; 9 bases fit TRBD1. The CDR3 spans 15 residues. Germline V gene data show CDR1 as MNHEY and CDR2 as SVGAGI. Trimming cost V 0 bases and J 4 bases; bases outside gene matches: 3. As DNA, the CDR3 is TGTGCCAGCAGTTACTCGGGACAGGGCGTCACTGAAGCTTTCTTT. Residues: CASSYSGQGVTEAFF.

The chain links TRBV27 to TRBJ2-2; D is possibly TRBD1 (6 bases). Germline CDR1 is MNHEY and CDR2 is SMNVEV (reference sequence). V was clipped by 8 bases and J by 4 bases, with 14 bases between them. The CDR3 has 14 amino acids. The CDR3 DNA reads TGTGCCAGCTCTCGGGGACAAATCACCGGGGAGCTGTTTTTT. Translation gives CASSRGQITGELFF.

The V and J genes are TRBV5-1 and TRBJ1-1, with 8 bases matching TRBD1. The CDR3 is made up of 15 amino acids. CDR1 is SGHRS and CDR2 is YFSETQ in the germline V gene. With V trimmed by 4 bases and J by 1 base, 6 bases remained unmatched. The DNA of the CDR3 is TGCGCCAGCAGCCCCTTGACAGGGGCGAACACTGAAGCTTTCTTT. Its translation: CASSPLTGANTEAFF.

This chain joins TRBV24-1 and TRBJ2-1; 9 bases fit TRBD1. The ends lost 6 bases at V and 9 bases at J; junction bases unmatched: 5. The CDR3 spans 13 residues. Germline lookup yields CDR1 KGHDR and CDR2 SFDVKD. CDR3 DNA sequence: TGTGCCACCAGTATAGACAGGGGGAGTGAGCAGTTCTTC. Its translation: CATSIDRGSEQFF.

The chain carries TRBV28 and TRBJ1-1; 8 bases map to TRBD1. The CDR3 has 17 amino acids. J lost 3 bases, V lost 4 bases, and 13 bases had no gene match. Germline CDR1 MDHEN, CDR2 SYDVKM. As DNA, the CDR3 is TGTGCCAGCAGTTCCGGACAGGGCGAGGGGAGGGACACTGAAGCTTTCTTT. It yields the protein CASSSGQGEGRDTEAFF.

Worth noting for this clone: A read error may account for a junction end that differs from germline. The rearrangement uses TRBV28 and TRBJ1-6; 8 nucleotides line up with TRBD1. The CDR3 runs to 15 residues. Germline assignment: CDR1 MDHEN and CDR2 SYDVKM. The CDR3 loop reads CTSSLGQGYNSPLHF. DNA for the CDR3: TGTACCAGCAGTCTCGGACAGGGCTATAATTCACCCCTCCACTTT.